One and the same sample provided the 15 T cell receptor beta chains below, sequenced in a study of Graves' ophthalmopathy and Graves' hyperthyroidism. The TCR beta CDR3 regions underwent amplification from RNA transcripts. Scientists carried out first-round RT-PCR using HTBI primers and then a second-round multiplex PCR. MiXCR, applied by TCRdb to the multiplex PCR reads, yields one record per CDR3 protein. The table has about 370,000 distinct CDR3 sequences, around 16% seen once. Sample: peripheral blood. The receptors shown here come from a woman aged 18-29 years with Graves' ophthalmopathy.

The chain links TRBV7-3 to TRBJ1-2; D is uncertain. The V end lost 0 bases, the J end lost 8 bases, and 13 bases lay between the germline ends. The CDR3 sequence is 14 residues long. Germline CDR1 reads SGHTA; CDR2 reads FQGTGA. The CDR3 loop reads CASSLTSGVRGYTF. In DNA, the CDR3 is TGTGCCAGCAGCTTAACGTCCGGGGTGCGCGGCTACACCTTC.

This clonotype was counted at least ten times. The CDR3: CASSYRPGTKKDRGTEAFF. CDR3 in DNA: TGTGCCAGCAGTTACCGACCGGGAACTAAAAAAGACAGGGGCACTGAAGCTTTCTTT. J is TRBJ1-1 and V is TRBV6-2 or TRBV6-3; 8 bases are a match to TRBD1. The V gene end was trimmed by 2 bases and the J gene end by 4 bases; junction bases not matched to a gene: 18. CDR3 length equals 19 residues. Germline V lookup: CDR1 MNHEY, CDR2 SVGEGT.

This clonotype appeared many times. The V gene is TRBV6-2 or TRBV6-3, the J gene TRBJ2-5; the match to TRBD1 covers 9 bases. Germline assignment: CDR1 MNHEY and CDR2 SVGEGT. The CDR3 is made up of 18 amino acids. Trimming took 4 bases from V and 3 from J; bases not matched to a gene: 15. The CDR3 sequence: CASSSITLDRGDEETQYF. The CDR3 DNA is TGTGCCAGCAGTTCCATCACCCTGGACAGGGGCGACGAAGAGACCCAGTACTTC.

This clonotype was counted at least ten times. The chain couples TRBV10-3 to TRBJ1-6; a possible D gene is TRBD1 (6 bases). V gave up 4 bases and J gave up 5 bases, with 9 bases separating them. CDR1 is ENHRY, CDR2 SYGVKD, per germline. The CDR3 consists of 14 residues. This chain's CDR3 is CAISGTADNSPLHF. CDR3 DNA: TGTGCCATCAGTGGGACAGCCGATAATTCACCCCTCCACTTT.

The rearrangement uses TRBV4-3 and TRBJ2-2, with D possibly being TRBD1 (5 bases). Trimming took 2 bases from V and 1 from J, leaving 5 bases between them. The CDR3 consists of 14 residues. Germline CDR1 is LGHNA and CDR2 is YSLEER. CDR3 protein: CASSQQGNTGELFF. The DNA for the CDR3 is TGCGCCAGCAGCCAACAGGGGAACACCGGGGAGCTGTTTTTT.

This clonotype came up many times. V is TRBV11-2 and J is TRBJ1-1; perhaps TRBD1 as D (6 bases). CDR3 size: 12 residues. Trimming stripped 5 bases from V and 3 bases from J, with 7 bases between. Germline V CDR1 and CDR2: SGHAT, FQNNGV. CDR3 bases: TGTGCCAGCAGCCGGACAGACACTGAAGCTTTCTTT. Translating it yields CASSRTDTEAFF.

This clonotype showed up many times. V and J are TRBV7-3 and TRBJ2-2; D may match TRBD1 or TRBD2 (7 bases each). The CDR3 length is 16 residues. Germline V gene data show CDR1 as SGHTA and CDR2 as FQGTGA. The V end was cut by 5 bases, the J end by 6 bases, with 19 bases between. The CDR3 sequence is CASSPRGGAQAGELFF. Written as DNA, the CDR3 is TGTGCCAGCAGCCCCAGGGGGGGGGCGCAAGCCGGGGAGCTGTTTTTT. The full variable domain, rest sourced from reference TRBV7-3 and TRBJ2-2, is GAGVSQTPSNKVTEKGKYVELRCDPISGHTALYWYRQSLGQGPEFLIYFQGTGAADDSGLPNDRFFAVRPEGSVSTLKIQRTERGDSAVYLCASSPRGGAQAGELFFGEGSRLTVL.

This clonotype has a count of ten or more. The genes are TRBV2 and TRBJ2-7, with 7 bases aligning to TRBD2. The V gene's germline CDR1 is SNHLY and CDR2 FYNNEI. CDR3 size: 13 residues. V dropped 6 bases and J dropped 4; count of bases not matched to a gene: 6. The CDR3 loop reads CASSVRLAYEQYF. CDR3 coding DNA: TGTGCCAGCAGCGTACGACTAGCATACGAGCAGTACTTC.

This clonotype was found many times. The genes are TRBV2 and TRBJ1-1; D unresolved. V was shortened by 6 bases and J by 5 bases, with 7 bases between the two germline ends. Germline CDR1 SNHLY, CDR2 FYNNEI. The CDR3 consists of 11 residues. The CDR3 spells CASSQKTEAFF. The CDR3 region has the DNA TGTGCCAGCAGCCAAAAGACTGAAGCTTTCTTT.

At least ten counts were recorded for this clonotype. The chain employs TRBV6-2 or TRBV6-3 and TRBJ2-2, with 7 positions matching TRBD1. Trimming cost V 4 bases and J 4 bases; bases outside gene matches: 6. The length of the CDR3 is 15 residues. The germline V gene has CDR1 MNHEY and CDR2 SVGEGT. The DNA for the CDR3 is TGTGCCAGCAGTTTCCATTCAGGGGGCACCGGGGAGCTGTTTTTT. It translates to CASSFHSGGTGELFF.

This clonotype has just a few counts. The chain uses TRBV6-1 and TRBJ1-6; 9 bases are shared with TRBD1. The J segment lost 4 bases and the V segment lost 6 bases, leaving 7 bases of the junction unmatched. Germline CDR1 MNHNS, CDR2 SASEGT. The CDR3 runs 16 residues. CDR3 protein: CASRDGTGLYNSPLHF. DNA of the CDR3: TGTGCCAGCAGGGACGGGACAGGGCTTTATAATTCACCCCTCCACTTT.

This clonotype was counted many times. The gene calls are TRBV7-6 and TRBJ1-1; possible D gene TRBD1, 5 bases. Germline assignment: CDR1 SGHVS and CDR2 FNYEAQ. V was trimmed by 0 bases and J by 4 bases, leaving 12 bases between them. The CDR3 contains 15 residues. The CDR3 DNA reads as TGTGCCAGCAGCTTAGCAGGAGGGACGGCCACTGAAGCTTTCTTT. This gives the protein CASSLAGGTATEAFF. Variable domain in full (rest from reference TRBV7-6 and TRBJ1-1): GAGVSQSPRYKVTKRGQDVALRCDPISGHVSLYWYRQALGQGPEFLTYFNYEAQQDKSGLPNDRFSAERPEGSISTLTIQRTEQRDSAMYRCASSLAGGTATEAFFGQGTRLTVV.

This clonotype was picked up many times. The chain is built from TRBV15 and TRBJ1-2, with 8 bases lining up with TRBD1. The CDR3 extends over 14 amino acids. After removal of 2 bases from V and 8 bases from J, the junction contained 7 bases not matched to a gene. In germline, CDR1 is LNHNV, CDR2 YYDKDF (reference sequence). The CDR3 nucleotides are TGTGCCACCAGCAGAACAGGGGGGGTAGAAGGCTACACCTTC. Its translation: CATSRTGGVEGYTF.

This clonotype was picked up many times. This chain connects TRBV7-2 to TRBJ2-2; D unresolved. Trimming stripped 4 bases from V and 6 bases from J, with 15 bases between. From germline, CDR1 is SGHTA and CDR2 FQGNSA. The CDR3 extends over 15 amino acids. The CDR3 region has the DNA TGTGCCAGCAGCTCCTCACTGACTTGGGCCGGGGAGCTGTTTTTT. This translates into CASSSSLTWAGELFF. The whole variable domain, remainder taken from reference TRBV7-2 and TRBJ2-2, is GAGVSQSPSNKVTEKGKDVELRCDPISGHTALYWYRQSLGQGLEFLIYFQGNSAPDKSGLPSDRFSAERTGGSVSTLTIQRTQQEDSAVYLCASSSSLTWAGELFFGEGSRLTVL.

This clonotype was recorded many times. This chain joins TRBV7-2 and TRBJ2-7, with 9 nucleotides matching TRBD1. This CDR3 has 15 residues. Per germline, CDR1 SGHTA and CDR2 FQGNSA. The V segment lost 3 bases and the J segment 4 bases; nucleotides outside the gene matches: 7. CDR3 sequence: CASSFSIGQGYEQYF. The CDR3 bases are TGTGCCAGCAGCTTTAGCATCGGACAGGGGTACGAGCAGTACTTC.